The 8 T cell receptor beta chains given below trace back to one sample, sequenced in a study of somatic mutations in cytotoxic T cells in rheumatoid arthritis. Sequencing was performed with immunoSEQ multiplex PCR; in TCRdb, only in-frame clones are kept and a portion is missing. The table includes approximately 21,000 clones, about 82% detected once. The material sequenced was CD8+ T cells sorted from blood. These receptors came from an adult with rheumatoid arthritis.

The chain joins TRBV6-5 to TRBJ1-5; TRBD1 aligns across 7 bases. CDR1 and CDR2 from the germline V gene are MNHEY and SVGAGI. V lost 10 bases to trimming and J lost 4 bases; unmatched junction nucleotides: 7. The CDR3 extends over 13 amino acids. CDR3: CATRQGQNQPQHF. The CDR3 region has the DNA TGTGCCACCCGACAGGGTCAGAATCAGCCCCAGCATTTT.

The chain recombines TRBV2 with TRBJ1-1; D gene ambiguous. The germline CDR1 and CDR2 sequences are SNHLY and FYNNEI. V was shortened by 4 bases and J by 0 bases, with 3 bases between the two germline ends. CDR3 length: 12 amino acids. The CDR3 region has the DNA TGTGCCAGCAGTGCAGTGAACACTGAAGCTTTCTTT. This gives the protein CASSAVNTEAFF.

The gene calls are TRBV19 and TRBJ2-5; D call uncertain. V was pared by 5 bases and J by 0 bases, with 7 bases between. Germline lookup yields CDR1 LNHDA and CDR2 SQIVND (reference sequence). The CDR3 has 13 amino acids. CDR3 nucleotide sequence: TGTGCCAGTAGTGAGTACAACCAAGAGACCCAGTACTTC. This encodes CASSEYNQETQYF.

CDR3 region: CASSLGDPTPYGYTF. The CDR3 DNA sequence: TGTGCCAGCAGTTTAGGGGACCCAACGCCCTATGGCTACACCTTC. The V and J genes are TRBV5-6 and TRBJ1-2; weak D call: TRBD1 (5 bases). The germline V gene has CDR1 SGHDT and CDR2 YYEEEE. V gave up 5 bases and J gave up 4 bases, with 18 bases separating them. CDR3 length equals 15 residues.

This chain uses TRBV13 with TRBJ2-2; D is possibly TRBD2 (5 bases). The CDR3 contains 16 residues. The germline V gene encodes CDR1 PRHDT and CDR2 FYEKMQ (reference sequence). V was trimmed by 5 bases and J by 4 bases, leaving 17 bases between them. CDR3: CASSLAGLASTGELFF. The CDR3 bases are TGTGCCAGCAGCCTAGCCGGGCTAGCCTCCACCGGGGAGCTGTTTTTT.

The genes are TRBV29-1 and TRBJ2-5; D tentatively fits TRBD1 or TRBD2 (5 bases each). Germline loops: CDR1 SQVTM, CDR2 ANQGSEA. CDR3 length: 12 amino acids. The V end lost 3 bases, the J end lost 3 bases, and 8 bases lay between the germline ends. The CDR3 DNA reads as TGCAGCGTTGATTTGGGGGAAGAGACCCAGTACTTC. This sequence encodes CSVDLGEETQYF.

V gene TRBV4-1 combines with J gene TRBJ2-3; the D gene could be TRBD1 or TRBD2 (5 bases each). The ends were cut back, 1 base at V and 7 bases at J, with 15 bases in the middle. The CDR3 sequence is 15 residues long. Looked up from germline, CDR1 is MGHRA and CDR2 is YSYEKL. CDR3 DNA: TGCGCCAGCAGCCAAGCAGGGACCCCAAGGAATACGCAGTATTTT. As protein: CASSQAGTPRNTQYF.

The chain has TRBV9 and TRBJ1-1, with a possible D match to TRBD1 (5 bases). Trimming took 1 base from V and 3 from J, leaving 7 bases between them. The CDR3 runs to 13 residues. From germline, CDR1 is SGDLS and CDR2 YYNGEE. CDR3 loop: CASSVQGDTEAFF. The CDR3 region has the DNA TGTGCCAGCAGCGTACAGGGTGACACTGAAGCTTTCTTT.